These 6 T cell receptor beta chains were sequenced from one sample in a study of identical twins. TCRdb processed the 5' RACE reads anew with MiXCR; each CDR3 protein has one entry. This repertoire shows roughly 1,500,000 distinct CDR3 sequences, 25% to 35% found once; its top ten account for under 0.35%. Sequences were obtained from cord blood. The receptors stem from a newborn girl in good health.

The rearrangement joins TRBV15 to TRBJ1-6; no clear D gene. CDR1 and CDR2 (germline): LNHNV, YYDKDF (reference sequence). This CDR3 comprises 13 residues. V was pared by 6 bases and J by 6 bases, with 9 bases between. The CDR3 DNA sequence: TGTGCCACCAGGGGGAAGGGTAATTCACCCCTCCACTTT. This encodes CATRGKGNSPLHF.

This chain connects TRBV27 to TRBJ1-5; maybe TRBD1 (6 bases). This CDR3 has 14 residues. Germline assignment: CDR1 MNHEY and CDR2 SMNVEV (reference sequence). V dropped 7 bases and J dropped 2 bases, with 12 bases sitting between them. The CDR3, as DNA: TGTGCCAGCATGACAGGAAGGGGCAATCAGCCCCAGCATTTT. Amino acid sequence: CASMTGRGNQPQHF.

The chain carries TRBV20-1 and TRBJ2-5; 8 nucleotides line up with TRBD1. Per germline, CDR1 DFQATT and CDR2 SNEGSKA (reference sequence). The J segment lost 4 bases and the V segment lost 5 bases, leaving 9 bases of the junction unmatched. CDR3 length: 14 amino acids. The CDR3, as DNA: TGCAGTGCTCCCAAGACAGGGGAACCAGAGACCCAGTACTTC. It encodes CSAPKTGEPETQYF.

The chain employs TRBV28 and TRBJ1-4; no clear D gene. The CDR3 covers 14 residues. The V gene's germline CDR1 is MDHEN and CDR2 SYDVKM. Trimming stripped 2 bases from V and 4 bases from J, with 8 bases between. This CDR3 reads CASSLSQVNEKLFF. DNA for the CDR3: TGTGCCAGCAGTTTAAGCCAGGTTAATGAAAAACTGTTTTTT.

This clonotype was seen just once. The CDR3: CASSPAGGSWSSYNEQYF. CDR3 bases: TGTGCCAGCAGTCCAGCGGGGGGGAGTTGGAGCTCCTACAATGAGCAGTACTTC. The J gene is TRBJ2-1, the V gene TRBV6-1, with 10 bases lining up with TRBD2. Judging by the DNA end, TRBJ2-7 fits better; the J call may be wrong. CDR1 and CDR2 (germline): MNHNS, SASEGT. The CDR3 sequence is 18 residues long.

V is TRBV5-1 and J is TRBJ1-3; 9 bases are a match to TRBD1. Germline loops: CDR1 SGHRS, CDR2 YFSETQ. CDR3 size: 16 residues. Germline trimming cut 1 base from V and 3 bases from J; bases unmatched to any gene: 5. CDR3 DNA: TGCGCCAGCAGCTTGAAACCGGGACAGGGTGGAAACACCATATATTTT. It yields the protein CASSLKPGQGGNTIYF.